This entry concerns a single T cell receptor (beta chain). What it recognizes is unknown. Sequencing ends 3 residues short of the CDR3 end; the germline J gene provides the rest. The repertoire was sequenced with immunoSEQ multiplex PCR; TCRdb's copy has only in-frame clones and lacks some. The data show 48,000 or so clones, and the top ten clones hold around 1.5%. All donors had a single incident cervical HPV16 infection, not prevalent. Germline V gene lookup returns CDR1 MNHEY and CDR2 SMNVEV (reference sequence). The length of the CDR3 is 15 residues. V lost 6 bases and J lost 4, with 15 bases in between. This sample was included in a study of T cells in women clearing cervical HPV infection. Study at large: Controls' single incident HPV16 infection cleared within 12 months without precancer. Case blood was drawn when the lesion was first found; control blood after infection became undetectable. Study observations and caveats: TRBV6-7 abundance was lower in cases than controls (0.11% versus 0.16%).

The TCR originated in a woman aged 18 to 75 with a cervical HPV16 infection that either progressed to CIN3+ or cleared (not recorded which). V and J are TRBV27 and TRBJ2-2; no clear D. What was sequenced was blood buffy coat. CDR3 sequence: CASRPTSGATGELFF. CDR3 bases read: TGTGCCAGCAGACCTACATCAGGTGCCACCGGGGAG.